The 14 T cell receptor beta chains listed next were all sequenced from one sample in a study of control samples from healthy donors and cancer patients. Here immunoSEQ multiplex PCR was the method, and the copy in TCRdb shows in-frame clones only, minus some. Here the sample spans over 100,000 clones, roughly 92% being singletons. Sequencing used blood. The receptors originated from a man younger than 30 in good health.

The chain combines TRBV4-1 with TRBJ2-3, with 9 bases matching TRBD2. CDR1 and CDR2 from the germline V gene are MGHRA and YSYEKL. The CDR3 runs to 17 residues. V gave up 5 bases and J gave up 3 bases; unmatched junction bases: 12. CDR3 region: CASSTPGAGGPTDTQYF. In DNA form, the CDR3 reads TGCGCCAGCAGCACCCCTGGGGCGGGGGGGCCAACAGATACGCAGTATTTT.

This rearrangement joins TRBV28 to TRBJ2-1; no clear D gene. CDR3 length: 14 residues. Germline V gene data show CDR1 as MDHEN and CDR2 as SYDVKM. Trimming pared 8 bases from V and 7 bases from J, leaving 18 bases between. CDR3 DNA: TGTGCCAGCCTTTCGCCGGCGGTCTGGAATGAGCAGTTCTTC. Protein product: CASLSPAVWNEQFF.

J is TRBJ2-1 and V is TRBV5-6; D tentatively fits TRBD1 or TRBD2 (5 bases each). V was clipped by 2 bases and J by 7 bases, with 7 bases between them. Germline CDR1 is SGHDT and CDR2 is YYEEEE. This CDR3 has 12 residues. CDR3 in DNA: TGTGCCAGCAGCTTCTGGGGGAATGAGCAGTTCTTC. Translated: CASSFWGNEQFF.

The chain joins TRBV2 to TRBJ2-7; TRBD1 agrees at 11 bases. From germline, CDR1 is SNHLY and CDR2 FYNNEI. J lost 3 bases, V lost 7 bases, and 5 bases had no gene match. The CDR3 totals 14 residues. CDR3 nucleotides: TGTGCCAGCACCGGAGGGACAGGGGGCTACGAGCAGTACTTC. Its translation: CASTGGTGGYEQYF.

This chain connects TRBV5-4 to TRBJ1-1; TRBD1 aligns across 8 bases. Trimming removed 4 bases from V and 0 bases from J; junction bases left unmatched: 5. This CDR3 has 15 residues. Germline values: CDR1 SGHNT, CDR2 YYREEE (reference sequence). CDR3 nucleotides: TGTGCCAGCAGCCAACCGGGACAGGTGAACACTGAAGCTTTCTTT. Translating gives CASSQPGQVNTEAFF.

The rearrangement uses TRBV11-3 and TRBJ2-1; TRBD2 agrees at 8 bases. V trimming: 3 bases; J trimming: 3 bases; junction bases outside the gene matches: 4. CDR3 size: 15 residues. Germline lookup yields CDR1 SGHNT and CDR2 YENEEA. This CDR3 is CASSLKSGGYNEQFF. The CDR3 DNA is TGTGCCAGCAGCTTGAAGAGCGGGGGCTACAATGAGCAGTTCTTC.

The V gene is TRBV4-1, the J gene TRBJ2-1; possibly TRBD2 for D (7 bases). The V end was cut by 1 base, the J end by 4 bases, with 17 bases between. CDR1 and CDR2 (germline): MGHRA, YSYEKL. The CDR3 totals 17 residues. The CDR3 bases are TGCGCCAGCAGCCAAGCGCCCCTCCGGGGGGCTTACAATGAGCAGTTCTTC. Translating it yields CASSQAPLRGAYNEQFF.

This clone came up a few times. The rearrangement links TRBV7-9 to TRBJ2-7; D remains unclear. There are 14 residues in the CDR3. Trimming left V 4 bases short and J 4 bases short, with 14 bases between. From germline, CDR1 is SEHNR and CDR2 FQNEAQ (reference sequence). CDR3 region: CASSYSGYVYEQYF. The CDR3 DNA reads TGTGCCAGCAGCTATTCCGGCTATGTTTACGAGCAGTACTTC.

This chain connects TRBV19 to TRBJ2-5; 10 nucleotides agree with TRBD2. This CDR3 has 17 residues. Germline V lookup: CDR1 LNHDA, CDR2 SQIVND (reference sequence). Trimming cost V 3 bases and J 1 base; bases outside gene matches: 8. CDR3 sequence (DNA): TGTGCCAGTAGTATGTCTAGCGGGGGCATGTCCCAAGAGACCCAGTACTTC. This gives the protein CASSMSSGGMSQETQYF.

This chain connects TRBV12-3 or TRBV12-4 to TRBJ1-1, with D uncertain. The CDR3 contains 13 residues. Deletions cut 0 bases from V and 1 base from J, with 3 bases between. CDR3 nucleotide sequence: TGTGCCAGCAGTTTAGCGGCGAACACTGAAGCTTTCTTT. This sequence encodes CASSLAANTEAFF.

The rearrangement joins TRBV4-2 to TRBJ1-5, with 11 bases that match TRBD1. From germline, CDR1 is LGHNA and CDR2 YNFKEQ. This CDR3 comprises 17 residues. After removal of 8 bases from V and 0 bases from J, the junction contained 9 bases not matched to a gene. CDR3 bases: TGTGCCAGCCTAAGGGAGGGACAGGGGGATAGCAATCAGCCCCAGCATTTT. This codes for CASLREGQGDSNQPQHF.

Turning to this clone: Other DNA sequences within the sample encode an identical CDR3. V and J are TRBV5-1 and TRBJ2-5; 8 bases fit TRBD1. The CDR3 length is 14 residues. V shed 3 bases and J 5 bases; nucleotides not matched to a gene: 6. Germline CDR1 and CDR2: SGHRS and YFSETQ. The CDR3 bases are TGCGCCAGCAGCTCAGGACAGGGTCAGGAGACCCAGTACTTC. Translation gives CASSSGQGQETQYF.

The V gene is TRBV7-2, the J gene TRBJ1-5, with a tentative D call TRBD1 (5 bases). The CDR3 has 16 amino acids. CDR1 SGHTA and CDR2 FQGNSA come from the germline V gene. V was shortened by 2 bases and J by 3 bases, with 14 bases between the two germline ends. This CDR3 reads CASSLRAGSHNQPQHF. Here the CDR3 DNA reads TGTGCCAGCAGCTTAAGGGCAGGGTCCCACAATCAGCCCCAGCATTTT.

The rearrangement links TRBV9 to TRBJ2-7; TRBD2 might be the D (5 bases). The CDR3 is 14 residues long. The germline V and J ends were trimmed by 5 bases and 2 bases, with 14 bases remaining between them. Germline V gives CDR1 SGDLS, CDR2 YYNGEE. CDR3 sequence: CASSASGNPYEQYF. The CDR3, as DNA: TGTGCCAGCAGTGCCAGCGGAAACCCCTACGAGCAGTACTTC.